This TCR beta chain was profiled in a study of blood T cell repertoires in COVID-19. Study-level background: Collection of acute and convalescent COVID-19 samples took place in the United States, Italy and Spain. The cDNA or gDNA used as material had been derived from T cells, B-cell-depleted T cells, or PBMCs.

In the source study's methods: How many nucleated cells were present was estimated from reference gene primer amplification. The assay was immunoSEQ multiplex PCR, and TCRdb's table has in-frame clones only and misses some. V and J calls and clone size are copied from that table; D and trimming were computed from the DNA. The sample records under 250,000 clones, roughly 85% being singletons. The participants were between about 18 and 95 years old and came from roughly 24 US areas. Per germline, CDR1 LGHNA and CDR2 YSLEER. With 0 bases clipped from V and 6 bases from J, the junction kept 2 bases outside the gene matches. This CDR3 has 14 residues.

The rearrangement joins TRBV4-3 to TRBJ2-7; 10 bases map to TRBD1. The origin of this receptor is a woman in her forties or fifties with acute COVID-19. Sequencing input: PBMCs or T cells enriched from blood (not recorded which). This chain's CDR3 is CASSQDGTGVEQYF. CDR3 coding DNA: TGCGCCAGCAGCCAAGATGGGACAGGGGTCGAGCAGTACTTC.